A single sample gave rise to the 11 T cell receptor beta chains below, sequenced in a study of T cell responses to AZD1222 COVID-19 vaccine (dated by TCRdb to about 2021). Preparation of the library involved the immunoSEQ multiplex PCR assay. This is the immuneACCESS table as TCRdb keeps it, with only in-frame sequences that have V and J called. A part of the clones is gone; compared with another copy, unresolved V genes explain less than half, and the rest is unexplained. The sample contains roughly 170,000 clones, about nine tenths of them found a single time. The ten largest make up 2.5% to 3% of the sample. Read against the paper, the sample's time point label means: baseline before first vaccination. Sequencing was performed on peripheral blood, taken on day 0 of AZD1222 vaccination. The receptors were sampled from an adult in good health.

V and J are TRBV6-5 and TRBJ1-2, with D tentatively TRBD1 (5 bases). V was trimmed by 6 bases and J by 1 base, leaving 12 bases between them. This CDR3 comprises 14 residues. The V gene's germline CDR1 is MNHEY and CDR2 SVGAGI. The CDR3 sequence is CASRFYGGNYGYTF. The CDR3, as DNA: TGTGCCAGCAGATTTTATGGGGGTAACTATGGCTACACCTTC.

The V and J genes are TRBV5-8 and TRBJ1-2, with D hard to call. Germline V gene sequence: CDR1 SGHTS, CDR2 YDEGEE. V was shortened by 5 bases and J by 6 bases, with 14 bases between the two germline ends. CDR3 size: 13 residues. CDR3 in DNA: TGTGCCAGCAGTCCGGTCCCCTGGGATGGCTACACCTTC. Translating it yields CASSPVPWDGYTF.

The V and J genes are TRBV5-1 and TRBJ2-3; TRBD1 or TRBD2 may be the D gene (5 bases each). Looked up from germline, CDR1 is SGHRS and CDR2 is YFSETQ. V shed 0 bases and J shed 2 bases, with 13 bases lying between them. The CDR3 length is 16 residues. In DNA form, the CDR3 reads TGCGCCAGCAGCTTGGCCCCACTAGGGGACACAGATACGCAGTATTTT. This sequence encodes CASSLAPLGDTDTQYF.

This sequence joins TRBV28 and TRBJ1-4; no definite D call. Germline-derived CDR1 and CDR2 are MDHEN and SYDVKM. The V and J ends lost 3 bases and 5 bases respectively, with 13 bases between them. This CDR3 spans 15 amino acids. CDR3 sequence (DNA): TGTGCCAGCAGTTTCGTCCAGCCATCGAATGAAAAACTGTTTTTT. It encodes CASSFVQPSNEKLFF.

The rearrangement uses TRBV28 and TRBJ2-7; 7 positions agree with TRBD2. Looked up from germline, CDR1 is MDHEN and CDR2 is SYDVKM. After removal of 4 bases from V and 2 bases from J, the junction contained 5 bases not matched to a gene. The CDR3 extends over 14 amino acids. The CDR3 nucleotides read TGTGCCAGCAGTTCTCTAGCGGTAACCTACGAGCAGTACTTC. Translated, it gives CASSSLAVTYEQYF.

The chain has TRBV10-1 and TRBJ1-6; the D gene is possibly TRBD1 (5 bases). Germline V gene sequence: CDR1 WNHNN, CDR2 SYGVQD (reference sequence). V lost 2 bases, J lost 19 bases, and 15 bases lay in between. The CDR3 loop spans 12 amino acids. This CDR3 reads CASSEGARVGHF. The CDR3 DNA is TGCGCCAGCAGTGAGGGCGCCAGGGTAGGGCACTTT.

The chain is built from TRBV18 and TRBJ2-7; D not resolved. Germline V gene data show CDR1 as KGHSH and CDR2 as LQKENI. Trimming removed 2 bases at V and 6 bases at J, with 14 bases between. This CDR3 is 14 amino acids long. The CDR3 loop reads CASSPRRNNAEQYF. The DNA for the CDR3 is TGTGCCAGCTCACCAAGGCGGAACAACGCCGAGCAGTACTTC.

The chain recombines TRBV20-1 with TRBJ2-7; D not resolved. The CDR3 runs 11 residues. Between the trimmed V and J ends, which lost 6 bases and 4 bases, there was a span of 10 bases. Germline loops: CDR1 DFQATT, CDR2 SNEGSKA (reference sequence). The CDR3 DNA follows: TGCAGTGCCATGGAAAATTACGAGCAGTACTTC. The encoded protein is CSAMENYEQYF.

The chain is built from TRBV12-3 or TRBV12-4 and TRBJ2-2; no firm D call. Trimming cost V 7 bases and J 0 bases, with 6 bases left between them. The CDR3 totals 13 residues. DNA of the CDR3: TGTGCCAGCAAAGTTTCGAACACCGGGGAGCTGTTTTTT. Amino acids: CASKVSNTGELFF.

This clone was counted once. V gene TRBV11-3 combines with J gene TRBJ1-5; D may be TRBD1 (6 bases). Germline assignment: CDR1 SGHNT and CDR2 YENEEA. V was cut by 5 bases and J by 0 bases, with 11 bases left in between. The CDR3 extends over 15 amino acids. The CDR3 loop is CASSPTRGSNQPQHF. In DNA form, the CDR3 reads TGTGCCAGCAGCCCGACCAGGGGTAGCAATCAGCCCCAGCATTTT. The full variable domain, rest sourced from reference TRBV11-3 and TRBJ1-5, is EAGVVQSPRYKIIEKKQPVAFWCNPISGHNTLYWYLQNLGQGPELLIRYENEEAVDDSQLPKDRFSAERLKGVDSTLKIQPAELGDSAVYLCASSPTRGSNQPQHFGDGTRLSIL.

The chain uses TRBV18 and TRBJ2-2; 7 bases are a match to TRBD1. This CDR3 comprises 15 residues. Trimming took 8 bases from V and 1 from J; bases not matched to a gene: 7. Germline V gives CDR1 KGHSH, CDR2 LQKENI. The CDR3 sequence is CASRPGQMNTGELFF. CDR3 DNA sequence: TGTGCCAGCCGACCGGGACAGATGAACACCGGGGAGCTGTTTTTT.